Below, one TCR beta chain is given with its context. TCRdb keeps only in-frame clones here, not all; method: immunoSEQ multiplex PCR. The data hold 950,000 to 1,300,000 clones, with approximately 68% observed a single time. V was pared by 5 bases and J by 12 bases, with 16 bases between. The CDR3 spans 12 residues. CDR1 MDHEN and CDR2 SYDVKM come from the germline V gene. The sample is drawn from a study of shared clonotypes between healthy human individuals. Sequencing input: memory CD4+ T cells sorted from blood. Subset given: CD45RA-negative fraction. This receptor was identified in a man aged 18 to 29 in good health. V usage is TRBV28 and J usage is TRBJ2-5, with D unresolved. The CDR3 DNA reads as TGTGCCAGCAGTGCCACCGCGGCACTCAAGTACTTC. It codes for CASSATAALKYF.